This T cell receptor (beta chain) was recorded in a study of T cells in Graves' hyperthyroidism and ophthalmopathy. V was trimmed by 5 bases and J by 3 bases, leaving 14 bases between them. CDR1 is LNHDA and CDR2 is SQIVND in the germline V gene (reference sequence). The CDR3 sequence is 14 residues long. Regions amplified from RNA transcripts were the TCR beta CDR3 regions. TCR CDR3 regions were first amplified by RT-PCR with HTBI primers. TCRdb reprocessed the multiplex PCR reads via MiXCR and lists one record per CDR3 protein. This sample has about 610,000 distinct CDR3 sequences; about 15% occur once, and the top ten carry around 4%. Each ophthalmopathy patient scored at least 3 on the Clinical Activity Score and at least 4 on NOSPECS grade, with duration under 3 months. This clonotype occurred many times.

V and J are TRBV19 and TRBJ2-7, with D tentatively TRBD2 (5 bases). This TCR derives from a woman between 40 and 50 years old with Graves' ophthalmopathy. Sequenced material: blood. The CDR3 coding sequence is TGTGCCAGTAGTGCCGCCCCCAGCGGCTACGAGCAGTACTTC. It specifies CASSAAPSGYEQYF.